Below, 30 T cell receptor beta chains from the same sample are listed, as sequenced in a study of blood T cell repertoires in COVID-19. Method: immunoSEQ multiplex PCR; TCRdb's copy keeps in-frame clones and lacks some. The sample consists of about 100,000 clones, about 77% of them appearing once. Sequencing input: peripheral blood. These TCRs come from a woman between 70 and 85 years old with acute or convalescent COVID-19.

J is TRBJ2-3 and V is TRBV7-2, with D possibly matching TRBD2 (6 bases). Trimming took off 1 base at V and 3 bases at J, with 11 bases between the two ends. The CDR3 runs to 15 residues. CDR1 and CDR2 (germline): SGHTA, FQGNSA. The chain's CDR3 is CASSLGGRGTDTQYF. CDR3 bases: TGTGCCAGCAGCTTAGGAGGGCGGGGAACAGATACGCAGTATTTT.

This clone has a count of ten or more. The chain couples TRBV14 to TRBJ1-3; no definite D call. CDR3 length: 15 amino acids. Trimming removed 0 bases at V and 3 bases at J, with 9 bases between. The germline V gene has CDR1 SGHDN and CDR2 FVKESK. CDR3 amino acids: CASSQDRSYGNTIYF. Written as DNA, the CDR3 is TGTGCCAGCAGCCAAGACAGGTCCTATGGAAACACCATATATTTT.

Here the CDR3 reads CASSLGRGQPQHF. The CDR3 DNA reads as TGTGCCAGCAGCTTAGGCCGGGGTCAGCCCCAGCATTTT. The chain recombines TRBV7-7 with TRBJ1-5; D remains unclear. The CDR3 is made up of 13 amino acids. The germline V gene has CDR1 SSHAT and CDR2 FNYEAQ (reference sequence). V gave up 1 base and J gave up 6 bases, with 7 bases separating them. The full variable domain, its missing parts supplied by reference TRBV7-7 and TRBJ1-5, is GAGVSQSPRYKVTKRGQDVTLRCDPISSHATLYWYQQALGQGPEFLTYFNYEAQPDKSGLPSDRFSAERPEGSISTLTIQRTEQRDSAMYRCASSLGRGQPQHFGDGTRLSIL.

This clone has more than one count but fewer than ten. The chain carries TRBV7-2 and TRBJ1-3; maybe TRBD1 (5 bases). Per the germline V gene, CDR1 is SGHTA and CDR2 is FQGNSA. CDR3 size: 15 residues. V lost 1 base, J lost 6 bases, and 13 bases lay in between. CDR3 DNA sequence: TGTGCCAGCAGCTTAGAGCGGGGGTTCGTAAACACCATATATTTT. Translating gives CASSLERGFVNTIYF.

This chain connects TRBV7-9 to TRBJ2-2, with TRBD1 identical over 9 bases. CDR1 is SEHNR, CDR2 FQNEAQ, per germline (reference sequence). CDR3 length equals 17 residues. Trimming removed 5 bases from V and 2 bases from J; junction bases left unmatched: 9. CDR3 DNA: TGTGCCAGCAGCGCTCGTACGGGACAGGGAAACACCGGGGAGCTGTTTTTT. Translation gives CASSARTGQGNTGELFF.

This clone was detected only once. The gene calls are TRBV5-1 and TRBJ2-1; D remains ambiguous. CDR1 is SGHRS and CDR2 is YFSETQ in the germline V gene. There are 13 residues in the CDR3. Trimming took off 0 bases at V and 5 bases at J, with 6 bases between the two ends. The CDR3 sequence: CASSLAQDNEQFF. In DNA form, the CDR3 reads TGCGCCAGCAGCTTGGCGCAGGACAATGAGCAGTTCTTC.

The chain couples TRBV6-5 to TRBJ1-1; 8 bases match TRBD1. J gave up 3 bases and V 4 bases, and 4 bases lay outside the gene matches. CDR3 length equals 14 residues. The germline V gene encodes CDR1 MNHEY and CDR2 SVGAGI. The CDR3 sequence: CASSFQGAHTEAFF. The CDR3 nucleotides read TGTGCCAGCAGTTTCCAGGGGGCTCACACTGAAGCTTTCTTT.

The chain uses TRBV7-8 and TRBJ2-3; no clear D. Germline lookup yields CDR1 SGHVS and CDR2 FQNEAQ. The CDR3 sequence is 14 residues long. V dropped 6 bases and J dropped 6 bases, with 16 bases sitting between them. The CDR3 nucleotides read TGTGCCAGCAGGCCTGATGGGCCCGGCGATACGCAGTATTTT. Encoded protein: CASRPDGPGDTQYF.

The J gene is TRBJ2-3, the V gene TRBV6-4, with TRBD2 identical over 10 bases. V gave up 6 bases and J gave up 1 base; unmatched junction bases: 7. The CDR3 has 16 amino acids. From germline, CDR1 is MRHNA and CDR2 SNTAGT. CDR3: CASSSGGGTGTDTQYF. The CDR3 coding sequence is TGTGCCAGCAGCAGCGGGGGGGGAACTGGCACAGATACGCAGTATTTT.

This clone occurred a few times. The chain couples TRBV19 to TRBJ1-5, with a weak D call TRBD1 (5 bases). The CDR3 is made up of 14 amino acids. With 7 bases removed from V and 1 base from J, the gap between germline ends came to 11 bases. In germline, CDR1 is LNHDA, CDR2 SQIVND (reference sequence). For the CDR3, the DNA is TGTGCCAGTAATTTCCCAGGGAGCAATCAGCCCCAGCATTTT. Residues: CASNFPGSNQPQHF. The full variable domain, with the rest looked up from reference TRBV19 and TRBJ1-5, is DGGITQSPKYLFRKEGQNVTLSCEQNLNHDAMYWYRQDPGQGLRLIYYSQIVNDFQKGDIAEGYSVSREKKESFPLTVTSAQKNPTAFYLCASNFPGSNQPQHFGDGTRLSIL.

The rearrangement links TRBV7-2 to TRBJ1-5; TRBD1 matches at 10 bases. CDR3 length equals 15 residues. From germline, CDR1 is SGHTA and CDR2 FQGNSA. With V trimmed by 3 bases and J by 9 bases, 8 bases remained unmatched. The CDR3 region is CASSLGQGRVGPQHF. CDR3 DNA: TGTGCCAGCAGCTTGGGACAGGGGCGAGTCGGGCCCCAGCATTTT.

CDR3 sequence reads: CATSDLKQGAGDTQYF. As DNA, the CDR3 is TGTGCCACCAGTGATTTGAAACAGGGGGCTGGAGATACGCAGTATTTT. This rearrangement joins TRBV24-1 to TRBJ2-3, with 9 bases aligning to TRBD1. The germline CDR1 and CDR2 sequences are KGHDR and SFDVKD. This CDR3 comprises 16 residues. V was pared by 0 bases and J by 5 bases, with 5 bases of the junction left unmatched.

The chain uses TRBV15 and TRBJ2-3, with 8 bases that match TRBD1. Unmatched junction bases numbered 9, after V lost 0 bases and J lost 4 bases. Germline loops: CDR1 LNHNV, CDR2 YYDKDF (reference sequence). This CDR3 contains 17 residues. The DNA for the CDR3 is TGTGCCACCAGCAGAGACCCCGGGACAGGTCTTGCAGATACGCAGTATTTT. Its translation: CATSRDPGTGLADTQYF.

The chain has TRBV4-1 and TRBJ2-7; TRBD1 matches 7 bases. This CDR3 comprises 15 residues. Germline loops: CDR1 MGHRA, CDR2 YSYEKL. J lost 2 bases, V lost 3 bases, and 7 bases had no gene match. The CDR3 DNA sequence: TGCGCCAGCAGCCAGACCCGGGACAGAGCCTACGAGCAGTACTTC. Amino acids: CASSQTRDRAYEQYF.

The chain couples TRBV9 to TRBJ2-5, with D possibly matching TRBD1 (6 bases). Trimming left V 8 bases short and J 1 base short, with 15 bases between. CDR1 and CDR2 from the germline V gene are SGDLS and YYNGEE. CDR3 size: 14 residues. The CDR3 here is CASGGGQPQETQYF. The CDR3 region has the DNA TGTGCCAGTGGTGGGGGACAACCCCAAGAGACCCAGTACTTC.

This clone came up once. The rearrangement links TRBV10-3 to TRBJ1-5; D is unclear. The ends were cut back, 0 bases at V and 6 bases at J, with 9 bases in the middle. This CDR3 comprises 14 residues. Germline V gene sequence: CDR1 ENHRY, CDR2 SYGVKD. In DNA, the CDR3 is TGTGCCATCAGTGAGTCTCTGGAGGGTCAGCCCCAGCATTTT. This encodes CAISESLEGQPQHF.

This clone was observed once. The CDR3 region is CAGQENISYEQYF. The CDR3 DNA follows: TGTGCCGGACAGGAGAATATCTCCTACGAGCAGTACTTC. This sequence joins TRBV2 and TRBJ2-7; 7 bases align to TRBD1. This CDR3 contains 13 residues. Germline CDR1 and CDR2: SNHLY and FYNNEI. Trimming removed 11 bases from V and 0 bases from J; junction bases left unmatched: 7. The entire variable domain, with the rest obtained from reference TRBV2 and TRBJ2-7, is as follows: EPEVTQTPSHQVTQMGQEVILRCVPISNHLYFYWYRQILGQKVEFLVSFYNNEISEKSEIFDDQFSVERPDGSNFTLKIRSTKLEDSAMYFCAGQENISYEQYFGPGTRLTVT.

V and J are TRBV7-2 and TRBJ2-1, with 8 positions matching TRBD2. Germline V lookup: CDR1 SGHTA, CDR2 FQGNSA. V shed 5 bases and J 1 base; nucleotides not matched to a gene: 10. CDR3 length equals 17 residues. CDR3 bases: TGTGCCAGCAGCATATTTAGCGGGAAGGGGTCCTACAATGAGCAGTTCTTC. Translation: CASSIFSGKGSYNEQFF.

This clone has a single count. The chain is built from TRBV27 and TRBJ1-2, with 9 bases that match TRBD1. This CDR3 has 14 amino acids. Germline CDR1 and CDR2: MNHEY and SMNVEV (reference sequence). V lost 3 bases and J lost 7; bases outside the gene matches: 6. CDR3 amino acids: CASSFRDRVGGYTF. CDR3 in DNA: TGTGCCAGCAGTTTCCGGGACAGGGTTGGTGGCTACACCTTC.

The V and J genes are TRBV6-4 and TRBJ1-1; D is undetermined. CDR3 length: 16 amino acids. The germline gives CDR1 MRHNA, CDR2 SNTAGT. The V end lost 5 bases, the J end lost 1 base, and 17 bases lay between the germline ends. CDR3 amino acids: CASSPLAGGGNTEAFF. Written as DNA, the CDR3 is TGTGCCAGCAGTCCTTTGGCAGGCGGAGGGAACACTGAAGCTTTCTTT.

The genes are TRBV7-8 and TRBJ2-3, with 8 positions matching TRBD2. The CDR3 extends over 18 amino acids. The V gene end was trimmed by 5 bases and the J gene end by 1 base; junction bases not matched to a gene: 14. CDR1 and CDR2 (germline): SGHVS, FQNEAQ. The CDR3 loop is CASSPSISGGRGTDTQYF. CDR3 DNA: TGTGCCAGCAGCCCTAGCATATCGGGGGGGCGTGGCACAGATACGCAGTATTTT.

This clone was seen a few times. This chain connects TRBV28 to TRBJ2-7, with no clear D. Germline loops: CDR1 MDHEN, CDR2 SYDVKM. Trimming cost V 6 bases and J 7 bases, with 13 bases left between them. This CDR3 has 12 residues. As DNA, the CDR3 is TGTGCCAGCAGCACCCCAGGTTCGGAGCAGTACGTC. It yields the protein CASSTPGSEQYV.

This rearrangement joins TRBV5-1 to TRBJ2-1; 7 bases map to TRBD1. CDR3 length: 13 amino acids. Germline V gives CDR1 SGHRS, CDR2 YFSETQ. The V segment lost 4 bases and the J segment 5 bases; nucleotides outside the gene matches: 3. CDR3 amino acids: CASSGTADNEQFF. CDR3 in DNA: TGCGCCAGCAGCGGGACAGCCGACAATGAGCAGTTCTTC. Together with reference TRBV5-1 and TRBJ2-1, the CDR3 gives the full variable domain: KAGVTQTPRYLIKTRGQQVTLSCSPISGHRSVSWYQQTPGQGLQFLFEYFSETQRNKGNFPGRFSGRQFSNSRSEMNVSTLELGDSALYLCASSGTADNEQFFGPGTRLTVL.

The rearrangement uses TRBV4-3 and TRBJ2-2, with TRBD1 identical over 7 bases. CDR1 and CDR2 (germline): LGHNA, YSLEER. V gave up 7 bases and J gave up 0 bases; unmatched junction bases: 8. The CDR3 is 16 amino acids. The CDR3 region has the DNA TGCGCCAGCAAAAGGGGGCAGGGGCCGAACACCGGGGAGCTGTTTTTT. Translation gives CASKRGQGPNTGELFF.

This rearrangement joins TRBV6-6 to TRBJ1-2; tentatively, D is TRBD1 (6 bases). Germline CDR1 is MNHNY and CDR2 is SVGAGI (reference sequence). The CDR3 consists of 14 residues. The V gene lost 7 bases and the J gene lost 0 bases, with 12 bases spanning the gap. The CDR3 coding sequence is TGTGCCAGCACCAAAGGGGGACCTAACTATGGCTACACCTTC. Its protein product is CASTKGGPNYGYTF.

This clone was seen once. The rearrangement links TRBV19 to TRBJ1-3; the D is unclear. Germline CDR1 reads LNHDA; CDR2 reads SQIVND (reference sequence). The CDR3 is 14 amino acids. Trimming took 3 bases from V and 1 from J, leaving 7 bases between them. The CDR3 coding sequence is TGTGCCAGTAGTATGGTGGAGTCTGGAAACACCATATATTTT. Translation: CASSMVESGNTIYF.

V gene TRBV2 combines with J gene TRBJ1-1, with a weak D call TRBD1 (6 bases). The V gene's germline CDR1 is SNHLY and CDR2 FYNNEI. V was trimmed by 7 bases and J by 0 bases, leaving 12 bases between them. CDR3 length: 14 amino acids. The CDR3 sequence: CASTKDSLNTEAFF. The CDR3 DNA reads as TGTGCCAGCACCAAGGACAGCCTGAACACTGAAGCTTTCTTT. The complete variable domain, with remaining parts taken from reference TRBV2 and TRBJ1-1, reads EPEVTQTPSHQVTQMGQEVILRCVPISNHLYFYWYRQILGQKVEFLVSFYNNEISEKSEIFDDQFSVERPDGSNFTLKIRSTKLEDSAMYFCASTKDSLNTEAFFGQGTRLTVV.

DNA for the CDR3: TGTGCCTCCGCTTGGAGCGCGGGAACAGATACGCAGTATTTT. As protein: CASAWSAGTDTQYF. The chain carries TRBV30 and TRBJ2-3; the D gene is possibly TRBD2 (6 bases). The CDR3 is 14 amino acids. The V gene's germline CDR1 is GTSNPN and CDR2 SVGIG (reference sequence). Trimming took 7 bases from V and 3 from J, leaving 17 bases between them.

This chain connects TRBV13 to TRBJ2-1; 9 positions match TRBD2. The CDR3 length is 14 residues. Germline assignment: CDR1 PRHDT and CDR2 FYEKMQ (reference sequence). V shed 8 bases, J shed 8 bases, and the junction held 10 bases outside the gene matches. CDR3 protein: CASRGAGGRHEQFF. The CDR3 DNA follows: TGTGCCAGCCGAGGAGCGGGGGGTCGGCATGAGCAGTTCTTC.

The gene calls are TRBV6-2 or TRBV6-3 and TRBJ2-5, with D maybe TRBD2 (6 bases). Germline CDR1 is MNHEY and CDR2 is SVGEGT. The CDR3 consists of 13 residues. Trimming shortened V by 6 bases and J by 5 bases, and 13 bases separated the two germline ends. The CDR3 DNA follows: TGTGCCAGCAGCAGGACTATATGGGAGACCCAGTACTTC. Its protein product is CASSRTIWETQYF.